This passage covers 32 T cell receptor beta chains from one sample sequenced in a study of molecular identifiers for immune sequencing clone quantification. A single record per CDR3 protein comes from TCRdb applying MiXCR to the PCR reads. The profile shows nearly 55,000 distinct CDR3 sequences, roughly 36% of them singletons. Sequencing was performed on naive CD8+ T cells from blood, with Jurkat cell RNA spiked in. Sample subset: FACS-sorted CD8+CD4-CCR7+CD45RA+ naive T cells. Receptors originate from a human donor in good health. Some libraries in this study had Jurkat cell RNA spiked in.

The chain combines TRBV4-3 with TRBJ1-2, with D possibly TRBD1 on 5 matching bases. This CDR3 has 15 amino acids. Germline V gene lookup returns CDR1 LGHNA and CDR2 YSLEER. Between the trimmed V and J ends, which lost 0 bases and 3 bases, there was a span of 11 bases. CDR3 sequence: CASSQDDRIDYGYTF. As DNA, the CDR3 is TGCGCCAGCAGCCAAGACGACAGAATAGACTATGGCTACACCTTC.

This clonotype was found many times. The chain employs TRBV28 and TRBJ2-5; no clear D gene. CDR1 is MDHEN and CDR2 is SYDVKM in the germline V gene. Trimming shortened V by 3 bases and J by 1 base, and 0 bases separated the two germline ends. The CDR3 sequence is 11 residues long. CDR3: CASSFQETQYF. In DNA, the CDR3 is TGTGCCAGCAGTTTCCAAGAGACCCAGTACTTC.

This clonotype was found once. The chain couples TRBV7-8 to TRBJ2-3; D is possibly TRBD2 (5 bases). Germline CDR1 is SGHVS and CDR2 is FQNEAQ. V was shortened by 6 bases and J by 4 bases, with 17 bases between the two germline ends. The CDR3 loop spans 15 amino acids. CDR3: CASSFSGGVSDTQYF. The CDR3 nucleotides read TGTGCCAGCAGTTTCAGCGGCGGCGTCTCAGATACGCAGTATTTT. The full variable domain, completed using reference TRBV7-8 and TRBJ2-3, is GAGVSQSPRYKVAKRGQDVALRCDPISGHVSLFWYQQALGQGPEFLTYFQNEAQLDKSGLPSDRFFAERPEGSVSTLKIQRTQQEDSAVYLCASSFSGGVSDTQYFGPGTRLTVL.

In its sample, this clonotype was seen once. The J gene is TRBJ2-3, the V gene TRBV29-1; the D gene is possibly TRBD2 (6 bases). This CDR3 region has 15 residues. CDR1 and CDR2 from the germline V gene are SQVTM and ANQGSEA. Trimming took 3 bases from V and 5 from J, leaving 18 bases between them. This chain's CDR3 is CSVDFPRDLGDTQYF. CDR3 DNA sequence: TGCAGCGTTGATTTCCCCCGGGACTTGGGAGATACGCAGTATTTT.

This clonotype was detected once. The V call is TRBV28, the J call TRBJ2-7; D is tentatively TRBD1 or TRBD2 (5 bases each). In germline, CDR1 is MDHEN, CDR2 SYDVKM. CDR3 length equals 11 residues. V was cut by 5 bases and J by 8 bases, with 10 bases left in between. As DNA, the CDR3 is TGTGCCAGCAGTGGCTCGGGGCAGCAGTACTTC. This translates into CASSGSGQQYF.

The genes are TRBV28 and TRBJ1-5, with unresolved D. Trimming took off 6 bases at V and 0 bases at J, with 21 bases between the two ends. This CDR3 is built from 18 residues. Germline V lookup: CDR1 MDHEN, CDR2 SYDVKM. The CDR3 nucleotides read TGTGCCAGCAGCATAGACCGACTGGGTACGTATAGCAATCAGCCCCAGCATTTT. Translating gives CASSIDRLGTYSNQPQHF.

Concerning this clonotype: This could be a read error, since a much larger clone is one nucleotide away. Since no conserved phenylalanine or tryptophan closes the CDR3, a read error is the likely cause. The gene calls are TRBV29-1 and TRBJ2-7; a weak D match, TRBD1 (6 bases). The germline gives CDR1 SQVTM, CDR2 ANQGSEA. The CDR3 totals 14 residues. V was trimmed by 7 bases and J by 4 bases, leaving 20 bases between them. The CDR3 sequence: CSAEGGLFGYEQYI. DNA of the CDR3: TGCAGCGCCGAAGGGGGTCTGTTCGGGTACGAGCAGTACATC.

The chain joins TRBV2 to TRBJ2-7; TRBD2 matches at 12 bases. Germline values: CDR1 SNHLY, CDR2 FYNNEI. V was clipped by 10 bases and J by 4 bases; unmatched bases: 11. This CDR3 region has 15 residues. The CDR3 coding sequence is TGTGCCAACAGCGGACTAGCGGGACCCGATTACGAGCAGTACTTC. It encodes CANSGLAGPDYEQYF. Full variable domain (outside the CDR3, taken from reference TRBV2 and TRBJ2-7): EPEVTQTPSHQVTQMGQEVILRCVPISNHLYFYWYRQILGQKVEFLVSFYNNEISEKSEIFDDQFSVERPDGSNFTLKIRSTKLEDSAMYFCANSGLAGPDYEQYFGPGTRLTVT.

This clonotype was recorded only once. A much larger clone lies one base from this, so it may be a read error. A read error is likely, as this CDR3 ends without the conserved phenylalanine or tryptophan. The chain uses TRBV7-2 and TRBJ2-1, with a possible D match to TRBD1 (6 bases). CDR1 and CDR2 (germline): SGHTA, FQGNSA. The CDR3 extends over 14 amino acids. The V gene lost 5 bases and the J gene lost 3 bases, with 11 bases spanning the gap. CDR3 DNA: TGTGCCAGCAGCGGACAGCTATTCTACAATGAGCAGTTCTAC. Its protein is CASSGQLFYNEQFY.

This clonotype was detected only a few times. The gene calls are TRBV18 and TRBJ1-1; TRBD1 might be the D (6 bases). This CDR3 has 16 residues. V lost 3 bases to trimming and J lost 2 bases, with 16 bases between them. Looked up from germline, CDR1 is KGHSH and CDR2 is LQKENI. The CDR3 loop reads CASSPTGFDLNTEAFF. The CDR3 nucleotides are TGTGCCAGCTCACCTACAGGGTTTGACTTAAACACTGAAGCTTTCTTT.

The sample holds many counts of this clonotype. The chain is built from TRBV12-5 and TRBJ2-2; perhaps TRBD1 as D (5 bases). The germline gives CDR1 LGHNT, CDR2 FRNRAP. The V gene lost 6 bases and the J gene lost 6 bases, with 20 bases spanning the gap. CDR3 length equals 16 residues. The CDR3 spells CASGTFQGTLAGELFF. The CDR3 coding sequence is TGTGCTAGTGGCACCTTCCAGGGTACTCTAGCCGGGGAGCTGTTTTTT.

This clonotype was counted between two and nine times. V and J are TRBV12-3 or TRBV12-4 and TRBJ2-5, with D possibly matching TRBD1 (5 bases). V lost 6 bases and J 3 bases, leaving 11 bases between the germline ends. There are 13 residues in the CDR3. CDR3 sequence: CASSLDSEETQYF. CDR3 nucleotide sequence: TGTGCCAGCAGCCTAGACAGCGAAGAGACCCAGTACTTC.

This clonotype was detected many times. V usage is TRBV6-5 and J usage is TRBJ2-2, with 8 bases fitting TRBD2. Germline lookup yields CDR1 MNHEY and CDR2 SVGAGI. The V segment lost 1 base and the J segment 3 bases; nucleotides outside the gene matches: 10. The CDR3 is 18 amino acids. Here the CDR3 reads CASSYFRSGSRDTGELFF. DNA for the CDR3: TGTGCCAGCAGTTACTTCCGGAGCGGGAGCAGGGACACCGGGGAGCTGTTTTTT.

About this clonotype itself: This may arise from a read error, as a much more abundant clone is one base away. The V and J genes are TRBV12-3 or TRBV12-4 and TRBJ2-4; the D gene is possibly TRBD1 (5 bases). The J call may be incorrect, as the DNA end agrees better with TRBJ2-1. CDR3 length: 15 residues. The CDR3 bases are TGTGCCAGCAGTCCCTCGGTAGGGGCCAAAAACATTCAGTTCTTC. It is translated as CASSPSVGAKNIQFF.

This clonotype came up many times. V usage is TRBV4-3 and J usage is TRBJ2-1, with TRBD1 matching 7 bases. V shed 2 bases and J 8 bases; nucleotides not matched to a gene: 9. The length of the CDR3 is 15 residues. The germline CDR1 and CDR2 sequences are LGHNA and YSLEER. The CDR3 reads CASSQLRGRGDEQFF. The DNA of the CDR3 is TGCGCCAGCAGCCAATTAAGGGGGCGCGGAGATGAGCAGTTCTTC.

This clonotype was seen a few times. J is TRBJ2-2 and V is TRBV6-2 or TRBV6-3; D remains ambiguous. The CDR3 is 13 amino acids. V dropped 3 bases and J dropped 5 bases, with 7 bases sitting between them. Germline V gene data show CDR1 as MNHEY and CDR2 as SVGEGT. CDR3 coding DNA: TGTGCCAGCAGTTATGCGTTAACCGGGGAGCTGTTTTTT. It specifies CASSYALTGELFF.

Points on this clonotype: A much larger clonotype is one base distant, so this may be a read error. V gene TRBV12-3 or TRBV12-4 combines with J gene TRBJ2-5; D is tentatively TRBD1 or TRBD2 (5 bases each). Trimming removed 5 bases at V and 7 bases at J, with 17 bases between. The CDR3 consists of 14 residues. This CDR3 reads CASSTGAMGATQYF. The CDR3 DNA is TGTGCCAGCAGTACCGGGGCAATGGGAGCGACCCAGTACTTC.

The rearrangement uses TRBV6-5 and TRBJ2-1; tentative D call: TRBD2 (6 bases). Germline-derived CDR1 and CDR2 are MNHEY and SVGAGI. CDR3 length equals 14 residues. V was shortened by 3 bases and J by 7 bases, with 13 bases between the two germline ends. CDR3 DNA: TGTGCCAGCAGTTATGCCTCCAGCGGGAATGAGCAGTTCTTC. Protein: CASSYASSGNEQFF.

This clonotype was seen ten or more times. The chain has TRBV29-1 and TRBJ2-2; TRBD1 agrees at 8 bases. V lost 1 base, J lost 6 bases, and 10 bases stayed unmatched. CDR3 length: 16 amino acids. CDR1 is SQVTM and CDR2 is ANQGSEA in the germline V gene. CDR3 DNA: TGCAGCGTTGAAGCTCTAAGGACAGGGTCACCCGGGGAGCTGTTTTTT. This translates into CSVEALRTGSPGELFF.

The chain joins TRBV19 to TRBJ2-7; 11 nucleotides agree with TRBD2. The CDR3 sequence is 15 residues long. Germline CDR1 reads LNHDA; CDR2 reads SQIVND (reference sequence). J gave up 4 bases and V 5 bases, and 7 bases lay outside the gene matches. In DNA form, the CDR3 reads TGTGCCAGTAGTCTTAGCGGGAGGGCCGAATACGAGCAGTACTTC. It yields the protein CASSLSGRAEYEQYF.

This rearrangement joins TRBV24-1 to TRBJ2-2; D perhaps matches TRBD1 (5 bases). V lost 3 bases and J 6 bases, leaving 7 bases between the germline ends. Per the germline V gene, CDR1 is KGHDR and CDR2 is SFDVKD. The CDR3 has 13 amino acids. As DNA, the CDR3 is TGTGCCACCAGTGATATCAGGGCCGGGGAGCTGTTTTTT. Translating gives CATSDIRAGELFF.

The V call is TRBV11-2, the J call TRBJ2-7; weak D call: TRBD1 (5 bases). The ends were cut back, 5 bases at V and 3 bases at J, with 17 bases in the middle. Looked up from germline, CDR1 is SGHAT and CDR2 is FQNNGV. The CDR3 length is 15 residues. The CDR3 DNA sequence: TGTGCCAGCAGCACACCGCGACAGATTTACTACGAGCAGTACTTC. Protein: CASSTPRQIYYEQYF. Looking up the rest from reference TRBV11-2 and TRBJ2-7 gives the full variable domain: EAGVAQSPRYKIIEKRQSVAFWCNPISGHATLYWYQQILGQGPKLLIQFQNNGVVDDSQLPKDRFSAERLKGVDSTLKIQPAKLEDSAVYLCASSTPRQIYYEQYFGPGTRLTVT.

The sample holds a few counts of this clonotype. The chain has TRBV9 and TRBJ1-4, with 8 positions matching TRBD1. The CDR3 extends over 14 amino acids. The J segment lost 5 bases and the V segment lost 4 bases, leaving 4 bases of the junction unmatched. Germline V gene data show CDR1 as SGDLS and CDR2 as YYNGEE. The CDR3 spells CASSSGQVNEKLFF. The CDR3 DNA follows: TGTGCCAGCAGCTCGGGACAGGTGAATGAAAAACTGTTTTTT.

Concerning this clonotype itself: One end of the junction does not line up with germline, which may come from a read error. V gene TRBV12-3 or TRBV12-4 combines with J gene TRBJ2-5; a weak D match, TRBD2 (5 bases). This CDR3 contains 13 residues. CDR3 in amino acids: CASSLSGEETQNF. Here the CDR3 DNA reads TGTGCCAGCAGTTTGAGCGGTGAGGAGACCCAGAACTTC.

In its sample, this clonotype was seen many times. V usage is TRBV6-5 and J usage is TRBJ1-5, with D unclear. CDR3 length equals 14 residues. Germline V gives CDR1 MNHEY, CDR2 SVGAGI. Trimming removed 8 bases from V and 2 bases from J, with 13 bases in between. CDR3 nucleotides: TGTGCCAGCTGGGAAGGGATTGGCAATCAGCCCCAGCATTTT. Its translation: CASWEGIGNQPQHF.

There are many counts of this clonotype. The chain combines TRBV11-2 with TRBJ2-3; D is perhaps TRBD1 (5 bases). This CDR3 has 16 residues. The germline CDR1 and CDR2 sequences are SGHAT and FQNNGV. The V end was cut by 5 bases, the J end by 3 bases, with 18 bases between. CDR3 region: CASSTSGIFRTDTQYF. The CDR3 DNA sequence: TGTGCCAGCAGCACCTCAGGGATTTTTCGGACAGATACGCAGTATTTT. The whole variable domain, remainder taken from reference TRBV11-2 and TRBJ2-3, is EAGVAQSPRYKIIEKRQSVAFWCNPISGHATLYWYQQILGQGPKLLIQFQNNGVVDDSQLPKDRFSAERLKGVDSTLKIQPAKLEDSAVYLCASSTSGIFRTDTQYFGPGTRLTVL.

The sample holds a few counts of this clonotype. This rearrangement joins TRBV2 to TRBJ1-5, with TRBD1 matching over 9 bases. With V trimmed by 0 bases and J by 0 bases, 6 bases remained unmatched. The V gene's germline CDR1 is SNHLY and CDR2 FYNNEI. The CDR3 has 18 amino acids. The CDR3, as DNA: TGTGCCAGCAGTGAAGCCGCCGGGACAGGGATTAGCAATCAGCCCCAGCATTTT. It codes for CASSEAAGTGISNQPQHF.

This chain links TRBV28 with TRBJ1-6; D gene ambiguous. V was pared by 6 bases and J by 2 bases, with 11 bases between. Germline lookup yields CDR1 MDHEN and CDR2 SYDVKM. This CDR3 region has 15 residues. Here the CDR3 DNA reads TGTGCCAGCAGCGTCGAGTTGCCCTATAATTCACCCCTCCACTTT. Protein: CASSVELPYNSPLHF.

This clonotype has only a few counts. The V gene is TRBV12-3 or TRBV12-4, the J gene TRBJ2-3; perhaps TRBD2 as D (7 bases). This CDR3 has 14 residues. The V and J ends lost 6 bases and 6 bases respectively, with 16 bases between them. CDR3 DNA sequence: TGTGCCAGCAGAAGGGGGGGAATAGCGGATACGCAGTATTTT. It specifies CASRRGGIADTQYF.

This clonotype was detected once. A read error may be the cause here, since a much bigger clone is one base away. V gene TRBV9 combines with J gene TRBJ2-3; 7 positions match TRBD1. Germline CDR1 is SGDLS and CDR2 is YYNGEE. The length of the CDR3 is 15 residues. In nucleotides, the CDR3 is TGTGCCTGCAGCCCGACAGGGTTTATTCCAGATACGCAGTATTTT. Protein sequence: CACSPTGFIPDTQYF.

This clonotype has a handful of counts. The final CDR3 position lacks the conserved phenylalanine or tryptophan, pointing to a likely read error. This chain joins TRBV20-1 and TRBJ2-5; 7 bases agree with TRBD1. Trimming removed 6 bases from V and 1 base from J; junction bases left unmatched: 5. The CDR3 runs 13 residues. Germline loops: CDR1 DFQATT, CDR2 SNEGSKA (reference sequence). The DNA of the CDR3 is TGCAGTGCAAATAGGGACAGCCAAGAGACCCAGTACATC. As protein: CSANRDSQETQYI.

This clonotype was picked up a small number of times. The V gene is TRBV19, the J gene TRBJ1-1, with a weak D call TRBD1 (6 bases). V dropped 5 bases and J dropped 2 bases, with 21 bases sitting between them. CDR1 LNHDA and CDR2 SQIVND come from the germline V gene (reference sequence). The CDR3 runs to 17 residues. The DNA for the CDR3 is TGTGCCAGTAGTTGGGCAGCCATGGGGACACTCAACACTGAAGCTTTCTTT. It specifies CASSWAAMGTLNTEAFF.